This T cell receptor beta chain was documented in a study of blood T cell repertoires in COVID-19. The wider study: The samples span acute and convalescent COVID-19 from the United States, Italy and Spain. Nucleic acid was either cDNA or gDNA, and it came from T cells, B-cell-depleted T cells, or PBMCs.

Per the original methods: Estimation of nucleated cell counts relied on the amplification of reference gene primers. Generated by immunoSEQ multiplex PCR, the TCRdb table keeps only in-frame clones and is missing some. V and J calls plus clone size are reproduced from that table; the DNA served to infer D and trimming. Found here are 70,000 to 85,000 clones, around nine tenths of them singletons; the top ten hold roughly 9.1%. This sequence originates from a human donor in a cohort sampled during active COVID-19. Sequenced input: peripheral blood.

CDR3 coding DNA: TGTGCCAGCAGCTTAACCAGCGGATTACAAGAGACCCAGTACTTC. Translating it yields CASSLTSGLQETQYF. The V gene is TRBV7-9, the J gene TRBJ2-5; perhaps TRBD2 as D (5 bases). This CDR3 comprises 15 residues. CDR1 is SEHNR, CDR2 FQNEAQ, per germline (reference sequence). V was shortened by 2 bases and J by 2 bases, with 12 bases between the two germline ends.